A single sample gave rise to the 18 T cell receptor beta chains below, sequenced in a study of naive and memory T cell subsets. Two oligonucleotides, mixed equimolar, formed the beta constant-region primer covering TRBC1 and TRBC2. Four rounds of PCR amplified the ligated cDNA using nested alpha and beta constant-region primers plus SP2. TCRdb re-called the UMI-ligation and nested PCR reads through MiXCR, storing one row per CDR3 protein. The sample includes 80,000 to 95,000 distinct CDR3 sequences, 9% to 9.5% of them seen just once. The material sequenced was naive CD8+ T cells from blood. These receptors all stem from a human donor in good health.

Turning to this clonotype: A much bigger clone sits one base away, suggesting this may be a read error. The chain recombines TRBV29-1 with TRBJ2-5; 8 bases map to TRBD1. Per germline, CDR1 SQVTM and CDR2 ANQGSEA. This CDR3 region has 12 residues. CDR3 nucleotides: TGCAGCGCCACAGGGGGGCAAGAGGCCCAGTACTTC. Amino acid sequence: CSATGGQEAQYF.

This clonotype was seen at least ten times. V and J are TRBV20-1 and TRBJ2-7; 7 nucleotides align to TRBD1. V was pared by 0 bases and J by 1 base, with 6 bases of the junction left unmatched. The germline V gene has CDR1 DFQATT and CDR2 SNEGSKA (reference sequence). The CDR3 is 15 residues long. The CDR3 DNA follows: TGCAGTGCTAGAGACGGCATACAGGGGTCCTACGAGCAGTACTTC. Its protein is CSARDGIQGSYEQYF.

This clonotype was observed many times. The chain recombines TRBV4-1 with TRBJ2-1; TRBD1 matches 7 bases. The CDR3 totals 15 residues. V gave up 6 bases and J gave up 8 bases; unmatched junction bases: 13. Germline CDR1 and CDR2: MGHRA and YSYEKL. The CDR3 DNA follows: TGCGCCAGCAGGCTCGACAACAGGGGCATGGATGAGCAGTTCTTC. It translates to CASRLDNRGMDEQFF.

This clonotype appeared many times. This chain connects TRBV7-9 to TRBJ2-2, with 12 positions matching TRBD2. J was trimmed by 4 bases and V by 5 bases; bases with no gene match: 20. CDR3 length: 21 amino acids. The germline V gene encodes CDR1 SEHNR and CDR2 FQNEAQ (reference sequence). The CDR3 nucleotides read TGTGCCAGCAGCGACGGCCGACTAGCGGGAGCCTCGTGGTTGGGCACCGGGGAGCTGTTTTTT. It codes for CASSDGRLAGASWLGTGELFF.

This clonotype showed up just a few times. The V call is TRBV27, the J call TRBJ2-1, with unresolved D. From germline, CDR1 is MNHEY and CDR2 SMNVEV (reference sequence). V was trimmed by 5 bases and J by 12 bases, leaving 14 bases between them. The CDR3 contains 12 residues. The CDR3 spells CASSPLLQVQFF. The DNA of the CDR3 is TGTGCCAGCAGTCCCCTCCTTCAGGTGCAGTTCTTC.

The chain employs TRBV4-3 and TRBJ2-7; tentatively, D is TRBD2 (5 bases). Deletions cut 0 bases from V and 0 bases from J, with 9 bases between. CDR3 length equals 15 residues. The germline V gene has CDR1 LGHNA and CDR2 YSLEER. CDR3 in DNA: TGCGCCAGCAGCCAAGAGCGGGCAATCTCCTACGAGCAGTACTTC. This encodes CASSQERAISYEQYF.

The chain is built from TRBV10-3 and TRBJ2-1; D might be TRBD1 (5 bases). Trimming took off 6 bases at V and 4 bases at J, with 31 bases between the two ends. CDR3 length: 20 amino acids. Germline CDR1 and CDR2: ENHRY and SYGVKD. The CDR3 DNA is TGTGCCATCAGCACGACGTCCCAGCAGGGTAGTTTCCCCAAATACAATGAGCAGTTCTTC. Its translation: CAISTTSQQGSFPKYNEQFF.

This clonotype was counted a few times. V and J are TRBV13 and TRBJ1-1; TRBD1 is a possible D gene (5 bases). The CDR3 length is 13 residues. The germline V and J ends were trimmed by 3 bases and 6 bases, with 11 bases remaining between them. Germline CDR1 reads PRHDT; CDR2 reads FYEKMQ (reference sequence). DNA of the CDR3: TGTGCCAGCAGCTTCAGGGTGACGGCTGAAGCTTTCTTT. It translates to CASSFRVTAEAFF.

This clonotype was detected a few times. The V call is TRBV24-1, the J call TRBJ2-1; D not resolved. The CDR3 is 13 residues long. Germline CDR1 is KGHDR and CDR2 is SFDVKD. V shed 1 base and J shed 9 bases, with 9 bases lying between them. CDR3 nucleotides: TGTGCCACCAGTGATTTCAACCAAGGTGAGCAGTTCTTC. Encoded protein: CATSDFNQGEQFF.

This clonotype was observed a handful of times. The V gene is TRBV27, the J gene TRBJ1-6, with 8 nucleotides matching TRBD1. The CDR3 has 17 residues. With 5 bases clipped from V and 4 bases from J, the junction kept 10 bases outside the gene matches. Per the germline V gene, CDR1 is MNHEY and CDR2 is SMNVEV (reference sequence). CDR3 nucleotides: TGTGCCAGCAGTGACTACCCGACAGGGGAGTATAATTCACCCCTCCACTTT. Its protein product is CASSDYPTGEYNSPLHF.

This chain uses TRBV29-1 with TRBJ2-7; 10 positions agree with TRBD2. V lost 6 bases and J lost 1; bases outside the gene matches: 6. This CDR3 region has 14 residues. CDR1 and CDR2 (germline): SQVTM, ANQGSEA. CDR3 sequence: CSVSGTSDSYEQYF. CDR3 nucleotides: TGCAGCGTGTCCGGGACTAGCGATTCCTACGAGCAGTACTTC.

The chain couples TRBV7-9 to TRBJ2-1; TRBD2 aligns across 9 bases. This CDR3 contains 16 residues. Trimming took 5 bases from V and 2 from J; bases not matched to a gene: 7. Germline V gives CDR1 SEHNR, CDR2 FQNEAQ (reference sequence). The CDR3 spells CASSPTTSGPYNEQFF. The CDR3 DNA sequence: TGTGCCAGCAGCCCAACGACTAGCGGCCCCTACAATGAGCAGTTCTTC. Complete variable domain (other parts from reference TRBV7-9 and TRBJ2-1): DTGVSQNPRHKITKRGQNVTFRCDPISEHNRLYWYRQTLGQGPEFLTYFQNEAQLEKSRLLSDRFSAERPKGSFSTLEIQRTEQGDSAMYLCASSPTTSGPYNEQFFGPGTRLTVL.

This clonotype was seen repeatedly, ten times or more. This chain connects TRBV11-3 to TRBJ2-3; D uncertain. This CDR3 region has 13 residues. Per the germline V gene, CDR1 is SGHNT and CDR2 is YENEEA. V was trimmed by 4 bases and J by 6 bases, leaving 11 bases between them. CDR3 DNA sequence: TGTGCCAGCAGCTCGGGCCTGCGGGATACGCAGTATTTT. The encoded protein is CASSSGLRDTQYF.

This clonotype is a singleton in its sample. The J gene is TRBJ1-5, the V gene TRBV20-1, with TRBD1 identical over 8 bases. After removal of 0 bases from V and 9 bases from J, the junction contained 16 bases not matched to a gene. The germline CDR1 and CDR2 sequences are DFQATT and SNEGSKA (reference sequence). The CDR3 is made up of 17 amino acids. The CDR3 region has the DNA TGCAGTGCTAGAGATTTCGGGGGTACAGGGGGTTATCGGCCCCAGCATTTT. Its translation: CSARDFGGTGGYRPQHF.

The chain couples TRBV2 to TRBJ2-1; D may be TRBD2 (6 bases). Per the germline V gene, CDR1 is SNHLY and CDR2 is FYNNEI. The CDR3 runs 14 residues. The ends were cut back, 1 base at V and 4 bases at J, with 8 bases in the middle. The CDR3 spells CASSEEAGYNEQFF. CDR3 bases: TGTGCCAGCAGTGAAGAGGCGGGGTACAATGAGCAGTTCTTC.

This clonotype has just a few counts. This chain joins TRBV4-1 and TRBJ2-4, with TRBD1 matching 7 bases. The germline CDR1 and CDR2 sequences are MGHRA and YSYEKL. The trim removed 2 bases at V and 0 bases at J, leaving 1 base unmatched. This CDR3 contains 15 residues. In nucleotides, the CDR3 is TGCGCCAGCAGCCAAAGGGGGCTAGCCAAAAACATTCAGTACTTC. Translated: CASSQRGLAKNIQYF.

In this sample, this clonotype turned up many times. The J gene is TRBJ2-7, the V gene TRBV7-2; D may be TRBD2 (5 bases). Germline CDR1 SGHTA, CDR2 FQGNSA. Trimming cost V 1 base and J 4 bases, with 8 bases left between them. There are 13 residues in the CDR3. The CDR3 DNA reads as TGTGCCAGCAGCTTAGGACTATCGTACGAGCAGTACTTC. This gives the protein CASSLGLSYEQYF.

This clonotype was picked up many times. This sequence joins TRBV20-1 and TRBJ2-7; possibly TRBD1 for D (6 bases). CDR1 is DFQATT, CDR2 SNEGSKA, per germline (reference sequence). The CDR3 spans 13 residues. The V end was cut by 5 bases, the J end by 5 bases, with 16 bases between. The chain's CDR3 is CSAEGIQGHEQYF. CDR3 bases: TGCAGTGCTGAAGGGATACAGGGCCACGAGCAGTACTTC.